This is a list of T cell receptor beta chains from one sample in a study of a mutant IDH1 vaccine in newly diagnosed glioma. These receptors have no known antigen. This table comes from immunoSEQ multiplex PCR, and its TCRdb copy is limited to in-frame clones, with some not included. Here the sample spans about 81,000 clones, 65% to 90% being singletons. This specimen consisted of PBMCs, obtained from a glioma patient whose treatment included an IDH1 peptide vaccine. These receptor sequences come from a man in his thirties or forties with glioma. Some clones in this sample may be carry-over from other donors' samples. CDR3s include the opening cysteine and the closing phenylalanine or tryptophan. A D gene is named only where the DNA matches it firmly. For some rows the clone size is stated as once, few or many, or as a class when expanded; others skip it.

clone_size | j_call | d_call | v_call | cdr3_aa
NA | TRBJ1-5 | NA | TRBV27 | CASSLGRAPQPQHF
NA | TRBJ1-1 | TRBD1 | TRBV14 | CASSGQEKKTEAFF
NA | TRBJ2-5 | NA | TRBV6-5 | CASSYSPPGHQETQYF
once | TRBJ2-7 | NA | TRBV19 | CASSQDLYEQYF
NA | TRBJ2-1 | NA | TRBV14 | CASSLSSRPYNEQFF
NA | TRBJ2-3 | TRBD2 | TRBV15 | CATSRLAGGLRADTQYF
NA | TRBJ2-3 | TRBD1 | TRBV6-4 | CASSQGAGTDTQYF
NA | TRBJ1-1 | NA | TRBV19 | CASSIMGVGATEAFF
NA | TRBJ1-2 | NA | TRBV28 | CASSMPRVNNYGYTF
NA | TRBJ2-5 | TRBD2 | TRBV4-1 | CASSQAPGLAVETQYF
NA | TRBJ2-2 | NA | TRBV4-2 | CASSPQLGAELFF
NA | TRBJ1-4 | NA | TRBV10-3 | CAISEEALGEKLFF
NA | TRBJ1-1 | NA | TRBV6-6 | CASSGGGLNTEAFF
NA | TRBJ1-3 | TRBD1 | TRBV28 | CASSFDRAGNTIYF
NA | TRBJ2-7 | NA | TRBV6-1 | CASNRWGYEQYF
few | TRBJ1-1 | NA | TRBV30 | CAWSGHLNTEAFF